This record concerns one T cell receptor beta chain sequence. No antigen is known for it. Sample treatment: some 20 received Ad26.COV2.S at low or high dose, single or two shots; five or six received placebo; per-sample allocation not given. Collection of the samples took place on day 63 after the first injection of vaccine or placebo. The data stem from a study of Ad26.COV2.S vaccination and SARS-CoV-2 variants. Here immunoSEQ multiplex PCR was the method, and the copy in TCRdb shows in-frame clones only, minus some. The data contain around 300,000 clones, 80% to 90% of them singletons. Findings and caveats of the study: There was reportedly substantial breadth in spike-specific CD8+ and CD4+ T cell responses after vaccination. Assessments of TCR breadth and depth may have underestimated the total T cell responses.

The CDR3 spans 16 residues. Per the germline V gene, CDR1 is SGHNT and CDR2 is YYREEE (reference sequence). Trimming shortened V by 4 bases and J by 5 bases, and 19 bases separated the two germline ends. The gene calls are TRBV5-4 and TRBJ2-1, with D tentatively TRBD2 (6 bases). The receptor's source is a person aged 18 to 59 who received the Ad26.COV2.S COVID-19 vaccine or a placebo. Source: peripheral blood, taken in a trial of Ad26.COV2.S vaccine versus placebo. The CDR3 DNA reads TGTGCCAGCAGCCCGGCGGGGCAGGGACGGAACAATGAGCAGTTCTTC. Translated: CASSPAGQGRNNEQFF.